Sequencing of this T cell receptor beta chain was carried out in a study of regulatory T cells in long-lasting Graves disease. Time point denoted: newly diagnosed GD, antithyroid drugs for less than 3 months. PBMC RNA was the source of the TCR library. Peripheral blood, at roughly 8.4 milliliters, went into EDTA tubes. The sample holds many counts of this clonotype. The antigen is not known. Building of the TCR beta libraries involved iRepertoire HTBI primers and Arm-PCR of CDR3 regions. TCRdb reanalysed the multiplex PCR reads using MiXCR and keeps one entry per CDR3 protein. The table lists 600,000 to 650,000 distinct CDR3 sequences, less than 20% of them singletons. Study-wide results and caveats: The TCR repertoire of persistent Graves' patients was less diverse than that of newly diagnosed ones.

Germline lookup yields CDR1 MDHEN and CDR2 SYDVKM. V shed 3 bases and J 10 bases; nucleotides not matched to a gene: 7. This CDR3 region has 15 residues. The same specimen was also included in a second study, on T cells in Graves' hyperthyroidism and ophthalmopathy. As reported in that work: An initial round of RT-PCR targeting the TCR CDR3 relied on the HTBI primer set.

The chain has TRBV28 and TRBJ1-6; 9 positions agree with TRBD1. The specimen was peripheral blood mononuclear cells (PBMCs), collected at new diagnosis, from a patient treated with antithyroid drugs. The TCR sequence derives from a woman in her twenties or thirties with Graves disease. CDR3 region: CASSFWGQGGSPLHF. DNA of the CDR3: TGTGCCAGCAGTTTTTGGGGACAGGGCGGCTCACCCCTCCACTTT. The full variable domain, in which reference TRBV28 and TRBJ1-6 provide the parts outside the CDR3, is DVKVTQSSRYLVKRTGEKVFLECVQDMDHENMFWYRQDPGLGLRLIYFSYDVKMKEKGDIPEGYSVSREKKERFSLILESASTNQTSMYLCASSFWGQGGSPLHFGNGTRLTVT.